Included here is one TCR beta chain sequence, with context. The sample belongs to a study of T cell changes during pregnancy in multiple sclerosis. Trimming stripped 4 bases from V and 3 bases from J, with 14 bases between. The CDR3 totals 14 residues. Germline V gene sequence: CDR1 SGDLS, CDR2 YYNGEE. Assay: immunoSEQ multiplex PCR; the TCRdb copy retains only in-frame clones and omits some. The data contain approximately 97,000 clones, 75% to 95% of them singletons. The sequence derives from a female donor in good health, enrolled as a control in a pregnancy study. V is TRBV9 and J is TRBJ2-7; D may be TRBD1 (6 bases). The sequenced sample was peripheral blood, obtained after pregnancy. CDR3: CASSPRQEDYEQYF. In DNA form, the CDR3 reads TGTGCCAGCAGCCCCCGACAGGAGGACTACGAGCAGTACTTC.